The 14 T cell receptor beta chains below all came from one sample that was sequenced in a study of blood T cell repertoires in COVID-19. Assay used: immunoSEQ multiplex PCR; TCRdb lists only in-frame clones, some missing. The sample shows 200,000 to 300,000 clones, around four fifths of them seen only once. Sequencing was carried out using peripheral blood. These TCRs come from a man aged 25 to 40 who had recovered from COVID-19.

V and J are TRBV5-6 and TRBJ2-5; D is unresolved. CDR1 SGHDT and CDR2 YYEEEE come from the germline V gene. The length of the CDR3 is 14 residues. Deletions cut 0 bases from V and 3 bases from J, with 9 bases between. The CDR3 region is CASSLGTVEETQYF. In DNA, the CDR3 is TGTGCCAGCAGCTTGGGCACGGTTGAAGAGACCCAGTACTTC.

This clone has ten or more counts. The DNA of the CDR3 is TGTGCCATCAGTGAAGAGACAGGGGTAACAGATACGCAGTATTTT. This translates into CAISEETGVTDTQYF. The chain recombines TRBV10-3 with TRBJ2-3, with 8 positions matching TRBD1. CDR3 size: 15 residues. V dropped 3 bases and J dropped 3; count of bases not matched to a gene: 5. Germline loops: CDR1 ENHRY, CDR2 SYGVKD.

Ten or more counts support this clone. The V and J genes are TRBV4-1 and TRBJ1-5; TRBD1 is a possible D gene (5 bases). The CDR3 has 15 residues. The ends were cut back, 1 base at V and 3 bases at J, with 10 bases in the middle. Germline V gene sequence: CDR1 MGHRA, CDR2 YSYEKL. CDR3 amino acids: CASSQVAGDNQPQHF. CDR3 sequence (DNA): TGCGCCAGCAGCCAAGTGGCGGGGGACAATCAGCCCCAGCATTTT.

V usage is TRBV19 and J usage is TRBJ1-5; D uncertain. Germline CDR1 reads LNHDA; CDR2 reads SQIVND (reference sequence). The ends were cut back, 2 bases at V and 1 base at J, with 15 bases in the middle. This CDR3 has 17 amino acids. CDR3 loop: CASSIPGSGNSNQPQHF. The CDR3, as DNA: TGTGCCAGTAGTATACCGGGGAGTGGGAACAGCAATCAGCCCCAGCATTTT. Full variable domain (missing parts from reference TRBV19 and TRBJ1-5): DGGITQSPKYLFRKEGQNVTLSCEQNLNHDAMYWYRQDPGQGLRLIYYSQIVNDFQKGDIAEGYSVSREKKESFPLTVTSAQKNPTAFYLCASSIPGSGNSNQPQHFGDGTRLSIL.

This chain links TRBV2 with TRBJ2-5; maybe TRBD1 (6 bases). V dropped 10 bases and J dropped 5 bases, with 17 bases sitting between them. The germline V gene has CDR1 SNHLY and CDR2 FYNNEI. The CDR3 length is 13 residues. The CDR3 coding sequence is TGTGCCACCGACAGGAATATCCAGGAGACCCAGTACTTC. This codes for CATDRNIQETQYF. Drawing the rest from reference TRBV2 and TRBJ2-5, the complete variable domain is EPEVTQTPSHQVTQMGQEVILRCVPISNHLYFYWYRQILGQKVEFLVSFYNNEISEKSEIFDDQFSVERPDGSNFTLKIRSTKLEDSAMYFCATDRNIQETQYFGPGTRLLVL.

This chain connects TRBV9 to TRBJ2-5, with 12 bases fitting TRBD2. This CDR3 spans 16 amino acids. After removal of 3 bases from V and 7 bases from J, the junction contained 10 bases not matched to a gene. Per the germline V gene, CDR1 is SGDLS and CDR2 is YYNGEE. The CDR3 nucleotides read TGTGCCAGCAGCGAGAAGGCTAGCGGGGGGGCATGGACCCAGTACTTC. Its protein is CASSEKASGGAWTQYF.

This chain uses TRBV7-9 with TRBJ1-2, with 8 bases lining up with TRBD1. The V and J ends lost 5 bases and 8 bases, in that order; junction bases with no gene match: 7. The V gene's germline CDR1 is SEHNR and CDR2 FQNEAQ (reference sequence). CDR3 length: 13 amino acids. CDR3 DNA: TGTGCCAGCAGCCCTGGGACAGGCCGGGGCTACACCTTC. The encoded protein is CASSPGTGRGYTF. Full variable domain (rest looked up from reference TRBV7-9 and TRBJ1-2): DTGVSQNPRHKITKRGQNVTFRCDPISEHNRLYWYRQTLGQGPEFLTYFQNEAQLEKSRLLSDRFSAERPKGSFSTLEIQRTEQGDSAMYLCASSPGTGRGYTFGSGTRLTVV.

The chain is built from TRBV9 and TRBJ2-3; D unresolved. CDR3 length: 13 residues. Trimming shortened V by 2 bases and J by 8 bases, and 12 bases separated the two germline ends. From germline, CDR1 is SGDLS and CDR2 YYNGEE. The CDR3 loop reads CASSVISSGTQYF. For the CDR3, the DNA is TGTGCCAGCAGCGTCATCTCTTCGGGTACGCAGTATTTT.

This clone was counted only a few times. As DNA, the CDR3 is TGTGCCAGCAGCGAATCCCGGGTAGATACGCAGTATTTT. Protein product: CASSESRVDTQYF. This sequence joins TRBV11-2 and TRBJ2-3; D unclear. The CDR3 consists of 13 residues. V gave up 5 bases and J gave up 5 bases, with 11 bases separating them. The germline CDR1 and CDR2 sequences are SGHAT and FQNNGV.

The chain uses TRBV11-2 and TRBJ1-3; D is perhaps TRBD1 (5 bases). Looked up from germline, CDR1 is SGHAT and CDR2 is FQNNGV. V lost 7 bases and J 2 bases, leaving 15 bases between the germline ends. This CDR3 is 15 amino acids long. The CDR3 nucleotides are TGTGCCAGCACCCGGGGGAGGGTTCCTGGAAACACCATATATTTT. Protein: CASTRGRVPGNTIYF.

The rearrangement links TRBV18 to TRBJ1-1, with unresolved D. Trimming cost V 1 base and J 6 bases, with 9 bases left between them. The CDR3 is 13 residues long. Germline V CDR1 and CDR2: KGHSH, LQKENI. CDR3 residues: CASSPREAAEAFF. The CDR3 DNA reads as TGTGCCAGCTCACCACGGGAGGCGGCTGAAGCTTTCTTT.

The sample holds one count of this clone. J is TRBJ2-1 and V is TRBV19; D may be TRBD1 (6 bases). Trimming took 6 bases from V and 5 from J, leaving 11 bases between them. CDR1 is LNHDA and CDR2 is SQIVND in the germline V gene (reference sequence). The CDR3 runs 13 residues. The CDR3, as DNA: TGTGCCAGTAGCCGGGACAAGAACAATGAGCAGTTCTTC. It codes for CASSRDKNNEQFF.

The V and J genes are TRBV2 and TRBJ2-7, with TRBD2 as a possible D gene (5 bases). The CDR3 has 13 amino acids. Germline V gene sequence: CDR1 SNHLY, CDR2 FYNNEI. Trimming took off 8 bases at V and 3 bases at J, with 14 bases between the two ends. CDR3 loop: CASRVAWNYEQYV. The CDR3 DNA reads as TGTGCCAGCCGAGTAGCGTGGAACTACGAGCAGTACGTC.

The chain links TRBV18 to TRBJ2-7; D not resolved. This CDR3 spans 14 amino acids. With 5 bases removed from V and 2 bases from J, the gap between germline ends came to 13 bases. The germline CDR1 and CDR2 sequences are KGHSH and LQKENI. Here the CDR3 reads CASSVGAQTYEQYF. For the CDR3, the DNA is TGTGCCAGCTCAGTCGGAGCACAAACCTACGAGCAGTACTTC.